The 30 T cell receptor beta chains below were found in one sample sequenced in a study of blood T cell repertoires in COVID-19. Measured with immunoSEQ multiplex PCR; TCRdb has only the in-frame clones, and not every one. The table shows just under 60,000 clones, with around 90% occurring only once. Sequencing used peripheral blood. The receptor set was obtained from a human donor with active COVID-19. The donor label of this sample is uncertain.

This chain links TRBV7-8 with TRBJ1-5, with D perhaps matching TRBD1 (6 bases). The length of the CDR3 is 17 residues. The germline V and J ends were trimmed by 5 bases and 0 bases, with 17 bases remaining between them. Germline assignment: CDR1 SGHVS and CDR2 FQNEAQ. For the CDR3, the DNA is TGTGCCAGCAGCCCAGGGACACGCGCCTATAGCAATCAGCCCCAGCATTTT. It specifies CASSPGTRAYSNQPQHF.

The rearrangement joins TRBV5-6 to TRBJ2-2; possible D gene TRBD2, 5 bases. V dropped 4 bases and J dropped 5 bases, with 12 bases sitting between them. CDR1 is SGHDT, CDR2 YYEEEE, per germline. CDR3 length equals 14 residues. CDR3 in DNA: TGTGCCAGCAGCACAACTAGGGTAACCGGGGAGCTGTTTTTT. It translates to CASSTTRVTGELFF.

This clone has a single count. The chain joins TRBV5-1 to TRBJ2-1; TRBD2 agrees at 10 bases. This CDR3 contains 15 residues. J was trimmed by 6 bases and V by 2 bases; bases with no gene match: 5. Germline assignment: CDR1 SGHRS and CDR2 YFSETQ. The CDR3 protein is CASSLAGGLGNEQFF. In DNA form, the CDR3 reads TGCGCCAGCAGCTTAGCGGGGGGGCTTGGCAATGAGCAGTTCTTC.

The chain is built from TRBV4-2 and TRBJ2-7; D ambiguous. The germline gives CDR1 LGHNA, CDR2 YNFKEQ. The CDR3 covers 15 residues. V was trimmed by 4 bases and J by 4 bases, leaving 17 bases between them. In nucleotides, the CDR3 is TGTGCCAGCAGCCCTAGTAGCTCCGATCCGTACGAGCAGTACTTC. It yields the protein CASSPSSSDPYEQYF.

The chain joins TRBV5-8 to TRBJ1-2; tentative D call: TRBD1 (6 bases). Between the trimmed V and J ends, which lost 4 bases and 7 bases, there was a span of 17 bases. Germline lookup yields CDR1 SGHTS and CDR2 YDEGEE. The CDR3 loop spans 14 amino acids. DNA for the CDR3: TGTGCCAGCAGCGTGGCCAGGGGAGTATCTGGCTACACCTTC. Translating it yields CASSVARGVSGYTF.

This clone is medium-sized (0.01 to 0.1%) by share. The rearrangement links TRBV2 to TRBJ2-2; 8 nucleotides agree with TRBD1. CDR1 is SNHLY and CDR2 is FYNNEI in the germline V gene. The CDR3 covers 14 residues. J lost 7 bases, V lost 1 base, and 2 bases had no gene match. This CDR3 is CASSEDRGFGELFF. CDR3 bases: TGTGCCAGCAGTGAAGACAGGGGGTTCGGGGAGCTGTTTTTT.

The chain couples TRBV29-1 to TRBJ1-3; D remains unclear. CDR1 SQVTM and CDR2 ANQGSEA come from the germline V gene. Between the trimmed V and J ends, which lost 7 bases and 4 bases, there was a span of 8 bases. The CDR3 extends over 11 amino acids. The CDR3 bases are TGCAGCGGAACTAGAGGAAACACCATATATTTT. Translation: CSGTRGNTIYF.

The CDR3 sequence is CASSVTGAIEAFF. CDR3 DNA: TGTGCCAGCAGCGTAACAGGGGCAATTGAAGCTTTCTTT. The chain couples TRBV7-8 to TRBJ1-1; 7 bases align to TRBD1. After removal of 5 bases from V and 7 bases from J, the junction contained 7 bases not matched to a gene. The CDR3 spans 13 residues. CDR1 is SGHVS, CDR2 FQNEAQ, per germline.

The chain recombines TRBV28 with TRBJ2-1; D remains ambiguous. CDR3 size: 19 residues. The germline V gene encodes CDR1 MDHEN and CDR2 SYDVKM. Trimming left V 6 bases short and J 2 bases short, with 26 bases between. CDR3 amino acids: CASRTKSENYHSTYNEQFF. The CDR3 DNA is TGTGCCAGCAGAACAAAATCTGAGAACTACCATTCCACCTACAATGAGCAGTTCTTC.

This chain links TRBV10-3 with TRBJ1-2, with TRBD1 as a possible D gene (5 bases). The CDR3 is 13 amino acids. The ends were cut back, 0 bases at V and 11 bases at J, with 13 bases in the middle. Germline V gene sequence: CDR1 ENHRY, CDR2 SYGVKD. The CDR3 nucleotides are TGTGCCATCAGTGAGTCGACGGGTGACAGTTACACCTTC. It yields the protein CAISESTGDSYTF.

The V call is TRBV4-1, the J call TRBJ2-3; TRBD2 matches 9 bases. Per germline, CDR1 MGHRA and CDR2 YSYEKL. The CDR3 sequence is 16 residues long. V gave up 0 bases and J gave up 1 base; unmatched junction bases: 2. CDR3 sequence (DNA): TGCGCCAGCAGCCAAGACCCTAGCGGGGGCACAGATACGCAGTATTTT. It translates to CASSQDPSGGTDTQYF.

The chain joins TRBV6-2 or TRBV6-3 to TRBJ2-3; 9 bases match TRBD2. CDR3 size: 16 residues. V shed 4 bases and J 3 bases; nucleotides not matched to a gene: 8. Per germline, CDR1 MNHEY and CDR2 SVGEGT. CDR3 nucleotides: TGTGCCAGCAGTTTCCGGAGTAGCGGGAGAACAGATACGCAGTATTTT. Protein: CASSFRSSGRTDTQYF.

The genes are TRBV19 and TRBJ2-1; 9 positions match TRBD2. The germline CDR1 and CDR2 sequences are LNHDA and SQIVND (reference sequence). The CDR3 length is 14 residues. The V gene end was trimmed by 6 bases and the J gene end by 8 bases; junction bases not matched to a gene: 8. This chain's CDR3 is CASRPGLAPDEQFF. CDR3 DNA sequence: TGTGCCAGTAGGCCGGGACTAGCTCCCGATGAGCAGTTCTTC.

The rearrangement joins TRBV25-1 to TRBJ2-1; TRBD2 matches 8 bases. In germline, CDR1 is MGHDK, CDR2 SYGVNS. V shed 6 bases and J 8 bases; nucleotides not matched to a gene: 15. The CDR3 is 16 residues long. The CDR3 spells CASRDVREGFIHEQFF. For the CDR3, the DNA is TGTGCCAGCAGGGACGTCCGGGAGGGGTTTATACATGAGCAGTTCTTC.

This clone was counted only a few times. The chain is built from TRBV5-1 and TRBJ2-2; the D gene is possibly TRBD2 (6 bases). This CDR3 is built from 16 residues. CDR1 is SGHRS and CDR2 is YFSETQ in the germline V gene. V dropped 3 bases and J dropped 4 bases, with 16 bases sitting between them. The CDR3 sequence: CASSSGRASATGELFF. The CDR3, as DNA: TGCGCCAGCAGCTCGGGGCGGGCTAGCGCCACCGGGGAGCTGTTTTTT.

V is TRBV7-8 and J is TRBJ2-2, with D hard to call. There are 13 residues in the CDR3. In germline, CDR1 is SGHVS, CDR2 FQNEAQ. Trimming took 3 bases from V and 6 from J, leaving 8 bases between them. The CDR3 loop is CASSFDEAGELFF. The CDR3, as DNA: TGTGCCAGCAGCTTTGACGAGGCCGGGGAGCTGTTTTTT.

Turning to this clone: At one end, the junction sequence differs from germline, possibly due to a read error. V is TRBV6-5 and J is TRBJ1-2; the match to TRBD1 covers 12 bases. The CDR3 has 13 residues. Germline lookup yields CDR1 MNHEY and CDR2 SVGAGI. CDR3 loop: CASRPPGQGAQYF. The CDR3 DNA follows: TGTGCCAGCCGCCCTCCGGGACAGGGGGCGCAGTATTTC.

This chain links TRBV5-1 with TRBJ1-1; D is possibly TRBD1 (6 bases). Between the trimmed V and J ends, which lost 4 bases and 1 base, there was a span of 17 bases. CDR1 is SGHRS and CDR2 is YFSETQ in the germline V gene. The CDR3 length is 16 residues. The CDR3 sequence: CASSPGGPRGNTEAFF. CDR3 nucleotide sequence: TGCGCCAGCAGCCCGGGAGGGCCCAGGGGGAACACTGAAGCTTTCTTT.

The chain has TRBV6-5 and TRBJ2-2, with 9 bases matching TRBD1. In germline, CDR1 is MNHEY, CDR2 SVGAGI. Trimming took 4 bases from V and 6 from J; bases not matched to a gene: 6. The CDR3 contains 15 residues. This CDR3 is CASSSPGTGSGELFF. CDR3 in DNA: TGTGCCAGCAGTTCCCCCGGGACAGGGTCCGGGGAGCTGTTTTTT.

The chain joins TRBV4-2 to TRBJ2-5, with D possibly matching TRBD2 (5 bases). Germline V gene sequence: CDR1 LGHNA, CDR2 YNFKEQ. V lost 4 bases to trimming and J lost 2 bases, with 14 bases between them. The length of the CDR3 is 15 residues. This CDR3 reads CASSPSRAEQETQYF. The CDR3, as DNA: TGTGCCAGCAGCCCCTCGCGGGCGGAACAAGAGACCCAGTACTTC.

The chain carries TRBV18 and TRBJ1-1; 8 bases are a match to TRBD1. This CDR3 has 13 amino acids. CDR1 KGHSH and CDR2 LQKENI come from the germline V gene. The trim removed 2 bases at V and 8 bases at J, leaving 4 bases unmatched. The CDR3 nucleotides are TGTGCCAGCTCACCATCACGGGACAGGGAAGCTTTCTTT. Its protein is CASSPSRDREAFF.

This chain links TRBV10-3 with TRBJ2-7; a weak D match, TRBD2 (7 bases). V was pared by 4 bases and J by 4 bases, with 17 bases between. CDR3 length: 15 amino acids. The germline V gene encodes CDR1 ENHRY and CDR2 SYGVKD. Written as DNA, the CDR3 is TGTGCCATCAGTGGGGGGGGCAGTGGATCATACGAGCAGTACTTC. Translated, it gives CAISGGGSGSYEQYF.

J is TRBJ1-5 and V is TRBV18; 8 positions agree with TRBD1. J lost 5 bases, V lost 3 bases, and 3 bases had no gene match. Germline assignment: CDR1 KGHSH and CDR2 LQKENI. CDR3 length equals 14 residues. The CDR3 loop reads CASSPGQVDQPQHF. CDR3 nucleotide sequence: TGTGCCAGCTCACCGGGACAGGTAGATCAGCCCCAGCATTTT.

V and J are TRBV5-5 and TRBJ1-6; possible D gene TRBD1, 6 bases. Germline V CDR1 and CDR2: SGHKS, YYEKEE (reference sequence). The CDR3 sequence is 17 residues long. Trimming cost V 3 bases and J 2 bases, with 15 bases left between them. CDR3 in amino acids: CASSSGGGITYNSPLHF. The CDR3 region has the DNA TGTGCCAGCAGCTCGGGAGGGGGGATAACCTATAATTCACCCCTCCACTTT.

As DNA, the CDR3 is TGTGCCAGCAGCTTTGGTACAGGGTTGGGTCAGCCCCAGCATTTT. Its protein product is CASSFGTGLGQPQHF. This chain connects TRBV5-4 to TRBJ1-5; D may be TRBD1 (6 bases). Germline V gene lookup returns CDR1 SGHNT and CDR2 YYREEE (reference sequence). V lost 2 bases, J lost 6 bases, and 15 bases lay in between. This CDR3 has 15 residues.

The table lists this clone with a count of one. The chain carries TRBV19 and TRBJ2-7; 12 bases match TRBD1. The CDR3 is made up of 15 amino acids. The junction had 8 bases not matched to a gene; V was cut back by 9 bases and J by 2 bases. CDR1 and CDR2 (germline): LNHDA, SQIVND (reference sequence). The CDR3 nucleotides are TGTGCCAGCGAAGGAGGGACAGGGGGCACCTACGAGCAGTACTTC. Protein product: CASEGGTGGTYEQYF.

This chain connects TRBV4-2 to TRBJ2-7; 11 nucleotides agree with TRBD2. CDR1 and CDR2 from the germline V gene are LGHNA and YNFKEQ. The trim removed 5 bases at V and 3 bases at J, leaving 9 bases unmatched. The CDR3 extends over 16 amino acids. The CDR3 coding sequence is TGTGCCAGCAGCTCTTCCGGGACTAGCGGCAGCTACGAGCAGTACTTC. As protein: CASSSSGTSGSYEQYF.

CDR3 sequence: CAWNEGADTGELFF. DNA for the CDR3: TGTGCCTGGAACGAGGGGGCGGACACCGGGGAGCTGTTTTTT. This rearrangement joins TRBV30 to TRBJ2-2, with 7 bases that match TRBD1. This CDR3 spans 14 amino acids. CDR1 GTSNPN and CDR2 SVGIG come from the germline V gene (reference sequence). The J segment lost 3 bases and the V segment lost 4 bases, leaving 5 bases of the junction unmatched.

The chain employs TRBV6-5 and TRBJ1-2; D not certain. Germline V lookup: CDR1 MNHEY, CDR2 SVGAGI. Deletions cut 7 bases from V and 4 bases from J, with 16 bases between. The CDR3 contains 14 residues. This CDR3 is CASTKGKRGYGYTF. CDR3 sequence (DNA): TGTGCCAGCACCAAAGGCAAACGCGGCTATGGCTACACCTTC.

The rearrangement links TRBV28 to TRBJ2-1, with D possibly being TRBD1 (6 bases). V lost 3 bases and J lost 5, with 14 bases in between. This CDR3 contains 15 residues. Germline loops: CDR1 MDHEN, CDR2 SYDVKM. CDR3 in DNA: TGTGCCAGCAGTTTGTCAGGGGACATCAACAATGAGCAGTTCTTC. This sequence encodes CASSLSGDINNEQFF. Variable domain in full (rest from reference TRBV28 and TRBJ2-1): DVKVTQSSRYLVKRTGEKVFLECVQDMDHENMFWYRQDPGLGLRLIYFSYDVKMKEKGDIPEGYSVSREKKERFSLILESASTNQTSMYLCASSLSGDINNEQFFGPGTRLTVL.